One and the same sample provided the 31 T cell receptor beta chains below, sequenced in a study of blood T cell repertoires in COVID-19 (dated by TCRdb to about 2020). Libraries were built with the immunoSEQ multiplex PCR assay. The table comes from immuneACCESS by way of TCRdb, which keeps in-frame sequences with V and J called. Part of the clones is missing from these tables; in studies checked, under half for an unresolved V gene and the rest for unknown reasons. The table for this sample lists some 120,000 clones; about four fifths of them were counted only once. Around 13% of the sample is taken by the ten largest. Input material: peripheral blood. These receptor sequences come from a woman aged 30 to 39 who had recovered from COVID-19.

The rearrangement uses TRBV5-5 and TRBJ2-5, with a weak D call TRBD2 (6 bases). This CDR3 region has 16 residues. Germline V gene data show CDR1 as SGHKS and CDR2 as YYEKEE (reference sequence). Trimming removed 3 bases at V and 2 bases at J, with 17 bases between. The CDR3 sequence is CASSSLGEGRQETQYF. CDR3 in DNA: TGTGCCAGCAGCTCCCTCGGCGAAGGGAGGCAAGAGACCCAGTACTTC.

The sample holds one count of this clone. Other DNA variants within this sample encode the same CDR3. The V gene is TRBV6-5, the J gene TRBJ1-1; 8 nucleotides agree with TRBD1. CDR1 and CDR2 (germline): MNHEY, SVGAGI. Trimming cost V 6 bases and J 1 base; bases outside gene matches: 4. The length of the CDR3 is 14 residues. CDR3 residues: CASSLGQGNTEAFF. CDR3 coding DNA: TGTGCCAGCAGCCTTGGACAGGGGAACACTGAAGCTTTCTTT.

The chain has TRBV29-1 and TRBJ2-5; TRBD1 agrees at 7 bases. The germline V gene has CDR1 SQVTM and CDR2 ANQGSEA. V shed 5 bases, J shed 5 bases, and the junction held 2 bases outside the gene matches. The CDR3 runs 11 residues. The CDR3 sequence: CSVRGLETQYF. The CDR3 coding sequence is TGCAGCGTTAGGGGGCTGGAGACCCAGTACTTC.

The chain is built from TRBV2 and TRBJ2-3; perhaps TRBD1 as D (5 bases). The CDR3 totals 15 residues. Trimming took off 8 bases at V and 8 bases at J, with 23 bases between the two ends. Germline values: CDR1 SNHLY, CDR2 FYNNEI. Here the CDR3 reads CASGEMEGAIGTQYF. The CDR3 DNA sequence: TGTGCCAGCGGGGAAATGGAAGGGGCCATCGGTACGCAGTATTTT.

This chain joins TRBV7-9 and TRBJ2-1, with TRBD2 as a possible D gene (5 bases). V lost 3 bases to trimming and J lost 0 bases, with 9 bases between them. The germline V gene encodes CDR1 SEHNR and CDR2 FQNEAQ (reference sequence). The CDR3 has 15 residues. CDR3 amino acids: CASSFSASSYNEQFF. The CDR3 DNA follows: TGTGCCAGCAGCTTTAGCGCCAGCTCCTACAATGAGCAGTTCTTC.

This rearrangement joins TRBV7-9 to TRBJ2-1; 9 bases map to TRBD1. This CDR3 is built from 15 residues. Germline CDR1 is SEHNR and CDR2 is FQNEAQ (reference sequence). Losses at the gene ends were 5 bases for V and 7 bases for J; bases not matched to a gene: 9. The CDR3 reads CASSPNRGQENEQFF. The CDR3 nucleotides are TGTGCCAGCAGCCCGAACAGGGGGCAAGAGAATGAGCAGTTCTTC.

The CDR3 DNA is TGTGCCAGCAGTCCGCAGGGGTCCGGGGCCAACGTCCTGACTTTC. Its translation: CASSPQGSGANVLTF. The J gene is TRBJ2-6, the V gene TRBV28; possibly TRBD1 for D (6 bases). CDR1 is MDHEN and CDR2 is SYDVKM in the germline V gene. Trimming removed 5 bases from V and 4 bases from J, with 12 bases in between. The length of the CDR3 is 15 residues.

The V call is TRBV4-1, the J call TRBJ1-2; 9 positions match TRBD1. With V trimmed by 0 bases and J by 8 bases, 10 bases remained unmatched. From germline, CDR1 is MGHRA and CDR2 YSYEKL. The CDR3 totals 16 residues. The CDR3 DNA reads TGCGCCAGCAGCCAAGAAGGAGGGACAGGGTATGAAGGCTACACCTTC. Its protein product is CASSQEGGTGYEGYTF.

This sequence joins TRBV5-1 and TRBJ2-1, with 8 bases aligning to TRBD2. This CDR3 has 15 amino acids. The germline V gene encodes CDR1 SGHRS and CDR2 YFSETQ. Germline trimming cut 6 bases from V and 3 bases from J; bases unmatched to any gene: 8. The CDR3 spells CASMMGSGIYNEQFF. As DNA, the CDR3 is TGCGCCAGCATGATGGGTAGCGGGATCTACAATGAGCAGTTCTTC.

This chain joins TRBV9 and TRBJ2-7; 9 positions match TRBD1. Germline V gives CDR1 SGDLS, CDR2 YYNGEE. After removal of 0 bases from V and 7 bases from J, the junction contained 11 bases not matched to a gene. The CDR3 contains 16 residues. The chain's CDR3 is CASSVEGGQGNGEQYF. The CDR3 DNA is TGTGCCAGCAGCGTAGAAGGAGGACAGGGGAACGGGGAGCAGTACTTC.

V and J are TRBV7-9 and TRBJ1-4; no firm D call. The CDR3 has 15 residues. Per the germline V gene, CDR1 is SEHNR and CDR2 is FQNEAQ (reference sequence). V dropped 6 bases and J dropped 3 bases, with 14 bases sitting between them. The CDR3 protein is CASRRPGAANEKLFF. Written as DNA, the CDR3 is TGTGCCAGCAGACGCCCGGGAGCGGCTAATGAAAAACTGTTTTTT.

The CDR3 DNA reads TGCGCCAGCAGTGACAGGGTCTGGGACACTGAAGCTTTCTTT. Its translation is CASSDRVWDTEAFF. This chain connects TRBV10-2 to TRBJ1-1, with D perhaps matching TRBD1 (5 bases). V was shortened by 3 bases and J by 3 bases, with 11 bases between the two germline ends. Germline CDR1 is WSHSY and CDR2 is SAAADI. The CDR3 loop spans 14 amino acids.

The rearrangement uses TRBV11-2 and TRBJ1-3; a possible D gene is TRBD1 (5 bases). With 0 bases removed from V and 0 bases from J, the gap between germline ends came to 9 bases. Germline CDR1 is SGHAT and CDR2 is FQNNGV. The CDR3 is 16 amino acids. CDR3 residues: CASSLEGVISGNTIYF. In DNA form, the CDR3 reads TGTGCCAGCAGCTTAGAAGGGGTAATCTCTGGAAACACCATATATTTT.

The rearrangement uses TRBV6-5 and TRBJ2-5; TRBD1 is a possible D gene (5 bases). CDR1 MNHEY and CDR2 SVGAGI come from the germline V gene. CDR3 length: 13 amino acids. V gave up 5 bases and J gave up 1 base, with 8 bases separating them. In DNA form, the CDR3 reads TGTGCCAGCAGTAGACAGTTCCAAGAGACCCAGTACTTC. This gives the protein CASSRQFQETQYF.

This clone was counted once. V gene TRBV7-9 combines with J gene TRBJ2-1, with 10 nucleotides matching TRBD2. CDR1 and CDR2 (germline): SEHNR, FQNEAQ (reference sequence). The CDR3 extends over 17 amino acids. The V segment lost 5 bases and the J segment 4 bases; nucleotides outside the gene matches: 11. CDR3 in DNA: TGTGCCAGCAGCCCCGGCGCTAGCGGGAGAGGTTACAATGAGCAGTTCTTC. It is translated as CASSPGASGRGYNEQFF.

V and J are TRBV10-3 and TRBJ1-1; possibly TRBD1 for D (5 bases). Germline-derived CDR1 and CDR2 are ENHRY and SYGVKD. The CDR3 contains 14 residues. Trimming removed 3 bases at V and 5 bases at J, with 13 bases between. The CDR3 DNA reads as TGTGCCATCAGTGAAAATCCAGGGAGGACTGAAGCTTTCTTT. This encodes CAISENPGRTEAFF.

The CDR3 reads CASSLSGDRVTDTQYF. The CDR3 region has the DNA TGTGCCAGCAGCTTAAGTGGGGACAGGGTCACAGATACGCAGTATTTT. The V and J genes are TRBV7-8 and TRBJ2-3, with 9 bases aligning to TRBD1. Germline CDR1 SGHVS, CDR2 FQNEAQ. With V trimmed by 2 bases and J by 2 bases, 5 bases remained unmatched. There are 16 residues in the CDR3.

The rearrangement uses TRBV14 and TRBJ2-4; 9 bases map to TRBD2. Per germline, CDR1 SGHDN and CDR2 FVKESK. This CDR3 spans 17 amino acids. The V gene end was trimmed by 4 bases and the J gene end by 2 bases; junction bases not matched to a gene: 9. CDR3 sequence (DNA): TGTGCCAGCAGCCTCCGCGGGGGGGCGGACACCAAAAACATTCAGTACTTC. It codes for CASSLRGGADTKNIQYF.

This clone was detected only once. The rearrangement joins TRBV5-1 to TRBJ2-5; 8 positions agree with TRBD2. The V gene end was trimmed by 4 bases and the J gene end by 1 base; junction bases not matched to a gene: 9. The CDR3 has 16 residues. Germline loops: CDR1 SGHRS, CDR2 YFSETQ. The CDR3 is CASSHPGAGGQETQYF. The CDR3 DNA reads TGCGCCAGCAGCCACCCGGGCGCGGGGGGCCAAGAGACCCAGTACTTC. The entire variable domain, with the rest obtained from reference TRBV5-1 and TRBJ2-5, is as follows: KAGVTQTPRYLIKTRGQQVTLSCSPISGHRSVSWYQQTPGQGLQFLFEYFSETQRNKGNFPGRFSGRQFSNSRSEMNVSTLELGDSALYLCASSHPGAGGQETQYFGPGTRLLVL.

The J gene is TRBJ1-2, the V gene TRBV27; TRBD1 matches 7 bases. This CDR3 comprises 15 residues. CDR1 is MNHEY, CDR2 SMNVEV, per germline (reference sequence). The J segment lost 6 bases and the V segment lost 6 bases, leaving 13 bases of the junction unmatched. CDR3: CASSPGQVGLDGYTF. The CDR3 DNA sequence: TGTGCCAGCAGCCCCGGACAGGTCGGGTTGGATGGCTACACCTTC.

V and J are TRBV9 and TRBJ2-4, with TRBD2 as a possible D gene (6 bases). Germline CDR1 is SGDLS and CDR2 is YYNGEE. Trimming left V 0 bases short and J 0 bases short, with 13 bases between. This CDR3 has 17 residues. In DNA, the CDR3 is TGTGCCAGCAGCGTAGATGGTAGCGGACTAGCCAAAAACATTCAGTACTTC. It codes for CASSVDGSGLAKNIQYF.

The chain uses TRBV5-8 and TRBJ1-1, with unresolved D. The V and J ends lost 2 bases and 0 bases respectively, with 8 bases between them. Germline V CDR1 and CDR2: SGHTS, YDEGEE. This CDR3 spans 14 amino acids. The CDR3 is CASSFEALNTEAFF. In nucleotides, the CDR3 is TGTGCCAGCAGCTTCGAAGCCTTGAACACTGAAGCTTTCTTT.

This chain links TRBV19 with TRBJ1-5; 8 bases match TRBD1. CDR1 is LNHDA and CDR2 is SQIVND in the germline V gene (reference sequence). J lost 7 bases, V lost 4 bases, and 12 bases had no gene match. This CDR3 spans 16 amino acids. The CDR3 DNA is TGTGCCAGTAGTACCCGGACAGGGTTGACGGAACAGCCCCAGCATTTT. It translates to CASSTRTGLTEQPQHF.

V usage is TRBV6-5 and J usage is TRBJ2-7; 13 nucleotides match TRBD2. V lost 1 base and J lost 6; bases outside the gene matches: 6. Germline assignment: CDR1 MNHEY and CDR2 SVGAGI. CDR3 length: 16 residues. The CDR3 here is CASSYLTGTSGVEQYF. Here the CDR3 DNA reads TGTGCCAGCAGTTACTTGACCGGGACTAGCGGGGTCGAGCAGTACTTC.

The chain uses TRBV6-5 and TRBJ2-7; TRBD2 matches at 7 bases. Trimming removed 1 base from V and 3 bases from J; junction bases left unmatched: 6. CDR3 length: 15 amino acids. Germline V lookup: CDR1 MNHEY, CDR2 SVGAGI. The CDR3 nucleotides read TGTGCCAGCAGTTACTATGCCTCGGGGGGCTACGAGCAGTACTTC. As protein: CASSYYASGGYEQYF.

V usage is TRBV13 and J usage is TRBJ1-2; a possible D gene is TRBD1 (5 bases). Trimming took 0 bases from V and 2 from J, leaving 16 bases between them. Per germline, CDR1 PRHDT and CDR2 FYEKMQ (reference sequence). CDR3 length: 17 amino acids. Here the CDR3 DNA reads TGTGCCAGCAGCTTAGGCGCTCTCTTGTCAGGGAACTATGGCTACACCTTC. It translates to CASSLGALLSGNYGYTF.

This chain links TRBV10-3 with TRBJ1-6, with TRBD1 as a possible D gene (5 bases). Trimming pared 8 bases from V and 8 bases from J, leaving 10 bases between. The CDR3 contains 12 residues. Germline V gene data show CDR1 as ENHRY and CDR2 as SYGVKD. The CDR3 DNA reads as TGTGCCATCGGGCAGGGCGATTCACCCCTCCACTTT. It encodes CAIGQGDSPLHF.

This clone came up once. This rearrangement joins TRBV5-4 to TRBJ1-4; 7 bases are a match to TRBD1. Losses at the gene ends were 1 base for V and 7 bases for J; bases not matched to a gene: 4. Germline V gene sequence: CDR1 SGHNT, CDR2 YYREEE (reference sequence). The length of the CDR3 is 14 residues. The CDR3 protein is CASSLQGVSEKLFF. Written as DNA, the CDR3 is TGTGCCAGCAGCTTGCAGGGGGTCAGTGAAAAACTGTTTTTT.

This sequence joins TRBV7-9 and TRBJ2-7; 7 positions match TRBD1. CDR1 is SEHNR and CDR2 is FQNEAQ in the germline V gene (reference sequence). The CDR3 covers 15 residues. V shed 7 bases and J 2 bases; nucleotides not matched to a gene: 11. The CDR3 loop is CASTPPGTAAYEQYF. The CDR3 coding sequence is TGTGCCAGCACCCCCCCGGGGACAGCCGCCTACGAGCAGTACTTC.

This clone was observed a few times. The gene calls are TRBV19 and TRBJ2-1, with 10 bases aligning to TRBD2. Germline V CDR1 and CDR2: LNHDA, SQIVND (reference sequence). The CDR3 runs 16 residues. After removal of 1 base from V and 7 bases from J, the junction contained 7 bases not matched to a gene. CDR3 DNA sequence: TGTGCCAGTAGTATAGCGGCTAGCGGGAGAATGAATGAGCAGTTCTTC. Translation: CASSIAASGRMNEQFF.

This CDR3 reads CASSKTRTPTDTQYF. The CDR3 nucleotides read TGTGCCAGTAGTAAGACTAGAACGCCCACAGATACGCAGTATTTT. The rearrangement joins TRBV19 to TRBJ2-3; TRBD2 might be the D (6 bases). The CDR3 covers 15 residues. Per the germline V gene, CDR1 is LNHDA and CDR2 is SQIVND (reference sequence). V was pared by 4 bases and J by 2 bases, with 13 bases between.